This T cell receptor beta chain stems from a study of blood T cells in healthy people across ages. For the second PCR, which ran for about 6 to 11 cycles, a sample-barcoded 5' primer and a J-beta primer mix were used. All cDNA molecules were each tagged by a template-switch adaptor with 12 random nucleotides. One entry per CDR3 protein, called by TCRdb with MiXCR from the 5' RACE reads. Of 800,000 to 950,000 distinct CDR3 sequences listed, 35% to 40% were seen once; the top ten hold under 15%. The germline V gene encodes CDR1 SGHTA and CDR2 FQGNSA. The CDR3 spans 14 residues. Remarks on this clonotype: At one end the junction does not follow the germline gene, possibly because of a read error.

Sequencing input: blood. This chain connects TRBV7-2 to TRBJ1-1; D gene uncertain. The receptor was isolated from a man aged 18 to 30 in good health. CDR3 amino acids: CASTPGQFGTGAFF. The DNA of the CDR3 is TGTGCCAGCACTCCCGGGCAGTTCGGCACTGGAGCTTTCTTT.